Listed below are T cell receptor beta chains from one sample, sequenced in a study of blood T cell repertoires in COVID-19. The data were produced by immunoSEQ multiplex PCR, yet TCRdb's version contains in-frame clones alone and is incomplete. The table records around 200,000 clones, around 82% of them present only once. Sequencing was done on a sample of peripheral blood. The origin of the receptors is a man aged 45-60 years with active or convalescent COVID-19. Both conserved end residues are part of each CDR3. A D gene is named only where the DNA matches it firmly. Only part of the rows carry a size: once, few, many, or a class if the clone is expanded.

>-|-|TRBJ1-2|TRBV5-4
TGTGCCAGCAGCTGGTCCCAGGGTGACGGTGGCTACACCTTC
CASSWSQGDGGYTF
>-|-|TRBJ2-7|TRBV7-9
TGTGCCAGCAGCTTAGACCTAAGTGGTGCCTACGAGCAGTACTTC
CASSLDLSGAYEQYF
>-|-|TRBJ2-2|TRBV19
TGTGCCAGTAGTATAGGGGGCAGGAACACCGGGGAGCTGTTTTTT
CASSIGGRNTGELFF
>TRBD2|-|TRBJ2-1|TRBV9
TGTGCCAGCAGCGTCCAAGCGGGAGTCTCCTACAATGAGCAGTTCTTC
CASSVQAGVSYNEQFF
>TRBD1|-|TRBJ2-3|TRBV5-1
TGCGCCAGCGCGACAGGGGGTAAATCGGATACGCAGTATTTT
CASATGGKSDTQYF
>TRBD1|-|TRBJ2-7|TRBV2
TGTGCCAGCAGGGTGCGACAGGGACGCTACGAGCAGTACTTC
CASRVRQGRYEQYF
>TRBD2|few|TRBJ2-5|TRBV3-1/TRBV3-2
TGTGCCAGCAGCCCTGGACTAGCGGGGGCTCAAGAGACCCAGTACTTC
CASSPGLAGAQETQYF
>-|few|TRBJ2-3|TRBV5-6
TGTGCCAGCAGCTTCCGAACCTACCCCTCGGGCACAGATACGCAGTATTTT
CASSFRTYPSGTDTQYF
>TRBD2|-|TRBJ2-7|TRBV30
TGTGCCTGGAGGCTAGCGGGAGGCGTCTCCTACGAGCAGTACTTC
CAWRLAGGVSYEQYF
>TRBD2|-|TRBJ2-1|TRBV27
TGTGCCAGCAGTTTGAGGCGCGCGGGACTAGACAATGAGCAGTTCTTC
CASSLRRAGLDNEQFF
>-|once|TRBJ2-7|TRBV28
TGTGCCAGCAGTTTACGCGACGGCCGGGGTGAGCAGTACTTC
CASSLRDGRGEQYF
>TRBD1|-|TRBJ2-4|TRBV4-2
TGTGCCAGCAGCCGGGGACAGGGACAACTAGCCAAAAACATTCAGTACTTC
CASSRGQGQLAKNIQYF
>-|-|TRBJ1-1|TRBV2
TGTGCCAGCAGCTCGGGACTCAGGAACACTGAAGCTTTCTTT
CASSSGLRNTEAFF
>-|-|TRBJ1-2|TRBV28
TGTGCCAGCATCGGCAGGGTCGGCTACACCTTC
CASIGRVGYTF
>TRBD1|-|TRBJ2-3|TRBV18
TGTGCCAGCTCCCCGGGACAGGGGGTGACGCAGTATTTT
CASSPGQGVTQYF
>TRBD1|-|TRBJ2-6|TRBV19
TGTGCCAGTAGTAACAGGGGGCCCACCGGGGCCAACGTCCTGACTTTC
CASSNRGPTGANVLTF
>TRBD1|-|TRBJ1-2|TRBV15
TGTGCCACCAGCAGACGGACAGGGGTGGACTATGGCTACACCTTC
CATSRRTGVDYGYTF
>TRBD2|once|TRBJ2-1|TRBV18
TGTGCCAGCTCACCCGAGCGGGAGCTCAATGAGCAGTTCTTC
CASSPERELNEQFF
>TRBD1|-|TRBJ2-7|TRBV6-5
TGTGCCAGCAGTTACTCTAGGGACAGGGGGCTTTACGAGCAGTACTTC
CASSYSRDRGLYEQYF
>-|-|TRBJ1-4|TRBV5-1
TGCGCCAGCAGCTTGGCCCTGAGTACGACTAATGAAAAACTGTTTTTT
CASSLALSTTNEKLFF
>-|-|TRBJ2-5|TRBV5-5
TGTGCCAGCAGCTTGGATCAACAAGAGACCCAGTACTTC
CASSLDQQETQYF
>-|-|TRBJ1-5|TRBV2
TGTGCCAGCAGTGAAGGCGGGGGGCCCCAGCATTTT
CASSEGGGPQHF
>TRBD1|few|TRBJ2-7|TRBV11-2
TGTGCCAGCAGCTTCGGACAGGGAAGATACGAGCAGTACTTC
CASSFGQGRYEQYF
>TRBD2|-|TRBJ2-1|TRBV3-1/TRBV3-2
TGTGCCAGCAGGAAAGAAGGAGGGCGGGAGTCGGGTGAGCAGTTCTTC
CASRKEGGRESGEQFF
>-|-|TRBJ2-7|TRBV28
TGTGCCAGCAGTTTATCGGGGACAACCTACGAGCAGTACTTC
CASSLSGTTYEQYF
>-|-|TRBJ1-5|TRBV19
TGTGCCAGTACCATTTTGCTAGGCAATCAGCCCCAGCATTTT
CASTILLGNQPQHF
>-|-|TRBJ1-1|TRBV30
TGTGCCTGGAAAGCCTTCCCTCTCACCACTGAAGCTTTCTTT
CAWKAFPLTTEAFF